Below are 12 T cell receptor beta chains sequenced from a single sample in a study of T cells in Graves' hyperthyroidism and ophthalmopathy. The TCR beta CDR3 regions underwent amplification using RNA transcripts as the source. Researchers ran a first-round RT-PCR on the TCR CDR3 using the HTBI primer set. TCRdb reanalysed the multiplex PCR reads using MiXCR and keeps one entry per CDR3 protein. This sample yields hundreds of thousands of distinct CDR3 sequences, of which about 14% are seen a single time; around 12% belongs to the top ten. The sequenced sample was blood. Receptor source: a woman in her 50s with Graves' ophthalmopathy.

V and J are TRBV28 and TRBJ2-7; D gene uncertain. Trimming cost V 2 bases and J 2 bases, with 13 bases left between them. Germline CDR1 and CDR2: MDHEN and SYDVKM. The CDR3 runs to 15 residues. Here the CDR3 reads CASSLAIPETYEQYF. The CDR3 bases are TGTGCCAGCAGTTTAGCCATTCCTGAGACCTACGAGCAGTACTTC.

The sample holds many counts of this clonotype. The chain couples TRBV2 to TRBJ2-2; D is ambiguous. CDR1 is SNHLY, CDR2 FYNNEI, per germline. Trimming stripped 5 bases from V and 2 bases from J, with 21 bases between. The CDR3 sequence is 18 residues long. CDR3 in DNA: TGTGCCAGCAGTTCCCGGTCCCACGTAAATCAAAACACCGGGGAGCTGTTTTTT. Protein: CASSSRSHVNQNTGELFF.

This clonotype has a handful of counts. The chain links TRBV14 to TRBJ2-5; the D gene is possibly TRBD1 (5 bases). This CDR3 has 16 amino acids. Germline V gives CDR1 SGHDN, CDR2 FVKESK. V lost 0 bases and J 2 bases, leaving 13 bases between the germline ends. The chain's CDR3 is CASSQDRSAGQETQYF. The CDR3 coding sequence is TGTGCCAGCAGCCAAGATAGATCCGCAGGGCAAGAGACCCAGTACTTC. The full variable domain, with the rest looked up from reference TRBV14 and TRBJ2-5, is EAGVTQFPSHSVIEKGQTVTLRCDPISGHDNLYWYRRVMGKEIKFLLHFVKESKQDESGMPNNRFLAERTGGTYSTLKVQPAELEDSGVYFCASSQDRSAGQETQYFGPGTRLLVL.

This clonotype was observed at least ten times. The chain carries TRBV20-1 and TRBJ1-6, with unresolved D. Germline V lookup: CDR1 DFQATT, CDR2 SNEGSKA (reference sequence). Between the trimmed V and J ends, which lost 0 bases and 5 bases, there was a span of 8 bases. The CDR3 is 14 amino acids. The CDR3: CSARETADNSPLHF. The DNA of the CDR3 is TGCAGTGCTAGAGAAACAGCTGATAATTCACCCCTCCACTTT.

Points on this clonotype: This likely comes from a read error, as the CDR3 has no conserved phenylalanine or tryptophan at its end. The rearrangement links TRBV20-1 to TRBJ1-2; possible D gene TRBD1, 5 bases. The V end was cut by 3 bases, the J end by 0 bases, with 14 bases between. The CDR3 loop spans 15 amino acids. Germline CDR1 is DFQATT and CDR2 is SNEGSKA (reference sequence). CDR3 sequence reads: CSARTAPPANYGYTL. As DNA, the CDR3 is TGCAGTGCTAGGACAGCTCCTCCTGCTAACTATGGCTACACCCTC.

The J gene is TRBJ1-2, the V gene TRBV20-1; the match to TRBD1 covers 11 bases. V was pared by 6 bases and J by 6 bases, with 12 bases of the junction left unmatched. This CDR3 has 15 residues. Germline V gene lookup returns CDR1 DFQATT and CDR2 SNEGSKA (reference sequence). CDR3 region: CSAADRGRSVDGYTF. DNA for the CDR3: TGCAGTGCCGCGGACAGGGGGCGTTCTGTCGATGGCTACACCTTC.

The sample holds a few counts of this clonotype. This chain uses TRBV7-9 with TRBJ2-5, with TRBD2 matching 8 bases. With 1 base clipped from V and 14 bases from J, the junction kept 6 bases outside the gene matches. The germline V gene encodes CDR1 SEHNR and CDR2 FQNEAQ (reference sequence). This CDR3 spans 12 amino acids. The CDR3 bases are TGTGCCAGCAGCTTAGATCGGGGGGGGTTCTACTTC. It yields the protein CASSLDRGGFYF.

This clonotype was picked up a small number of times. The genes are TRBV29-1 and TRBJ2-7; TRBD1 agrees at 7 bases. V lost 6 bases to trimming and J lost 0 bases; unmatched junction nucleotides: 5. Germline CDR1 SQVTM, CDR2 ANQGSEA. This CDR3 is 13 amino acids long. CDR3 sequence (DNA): TGCAGCGTAACGAGGGACAGCTCCTACGAGCAGTACTTC. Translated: CSVTRDSSYEQYF.

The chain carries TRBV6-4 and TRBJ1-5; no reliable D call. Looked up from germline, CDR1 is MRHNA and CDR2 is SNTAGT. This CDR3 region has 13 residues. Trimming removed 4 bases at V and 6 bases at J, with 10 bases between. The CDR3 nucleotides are TGTGCCAGCAGTGTAGAGGAAGGTCAGCCCCAGCATTTT. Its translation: CASSVEEGQPQHF.

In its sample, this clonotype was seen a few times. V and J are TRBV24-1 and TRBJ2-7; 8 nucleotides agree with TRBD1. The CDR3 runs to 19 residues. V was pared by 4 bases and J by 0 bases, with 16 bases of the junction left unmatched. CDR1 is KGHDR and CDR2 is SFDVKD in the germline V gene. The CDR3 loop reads CATSDFTYVTGATSYEQYF. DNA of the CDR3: TGTGCCACCAGTGACTTTACCTATGTGACAGGGGCTACCTCCTACGAGCAGTACTTC.

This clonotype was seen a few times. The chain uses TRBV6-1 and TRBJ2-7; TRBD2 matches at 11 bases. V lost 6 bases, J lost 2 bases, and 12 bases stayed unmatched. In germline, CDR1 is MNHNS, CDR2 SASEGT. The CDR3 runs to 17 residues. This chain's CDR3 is CASRDLSGTSGAYEQYF. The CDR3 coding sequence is TGTGCCAGCAGGGACCTATCAGGGACTAGCGGAGCCTACGAGCAGTACTTC.

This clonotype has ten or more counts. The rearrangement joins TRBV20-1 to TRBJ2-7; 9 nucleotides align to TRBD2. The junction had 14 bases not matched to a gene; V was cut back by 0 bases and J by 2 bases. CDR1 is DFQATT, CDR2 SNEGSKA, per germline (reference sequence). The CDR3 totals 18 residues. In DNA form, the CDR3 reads TGCAGTGCTAGAGATGCGACTAGCGGACTACAGGCTCCCTACGAGCAGTACTTC. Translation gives CSARDATSGLQAPYEQYF.